The 11 T cell receptor beta chains below all came from one sample that was sequenced in a study of OX40 agonist ivuxolimab in advanced cancers. Clones were read by immunoSEQ multiplex PCR, and TCRdb kept only the in-frame ones, dropping some. The profile shows tens of thousands of clones, over 75% of them singletons. Sequenced material: CD4+ or CD8+ T cells sorted from blood, taken in a trial of the OX40 agonist ivuxolimab. These receptors were collected from an adult with an advanced solid tumor such as melanoma, head and neck, liver or kidney cancer.

The V and J genes are TRBV4-1 and TRBJ1-3; D gene unclear. Trimming took 1 base from V and 5 from J, leaving 9 bases between them. The CDR3 consists of 14 residues. Per the germline V gene, CDR1 is MGHRA and CDR2 is YSYEKL. CDR3 sequence: CASSQVPRRNTIYF. CDR3 bases: TGCGCCAGCAGCCAAGTGCCCAGGCGAAACACCATATATTTT.

This rearrangement joins TRBV5-4 to TRBJ1-2; D gene ambiguous. This CDR3 has 14 amino acids. Trimming left V 0 bases short and J 2 bases short, with 8 bases between. CDR1 SGHNT and CDR2 YYREEE come from the germline V gene (reference sequence). The DNA for the CDR3 is TGTGCCAGCAGCTTGGCACAGAAGAACTATGGCTACACCTTC. As protein: CASSLAQKNYGYTF.

This clone was observed a few times. V and J are TRBV12-5 and TRBJ2-1; 9 positions agree with TRBD2. Germline loops: CDR1 LGHNT, CDR2 FRNRAP. The CDR3 extends over 15 amino acids. Trimming took 10 bases from V and 4 from J; bases not matched to a gene: 11. In nucleotides, the CDR3 is TGTGCTACCCTTACCGGGACTAGCAGTTACAATGAGCAGTTCTTC. The encoded protein is CATLTGTSSYNEQFF.

The chain uses TRBV2 and TRBJ2-7; 11 bases are a match to TRBD1. V dropped 0 bases and J dropped 3; count of bases not matched to a gene: 4. Germline CDR1 reads SNHLY; CDR2 reads FYNNEI. The CDR3 is 16 residues long. CDR3 nucleotide sequence: TGTGCCAGCAGTGAAGCGCGGACAGGGGGCTTCTACGAGCAGTACTTC. Protein sequence: CASSEARTGGFYEQYF.

This clone appeared a single time. V gene TRBV7-9 combines with J gene TRBJ1-3; tentative D call: TRBD1 (5 bases). V lost 3 bases and J lost 3, with 12 bases in between. CDR3 length: 15 residues. Germline CDR1 is SEHNR and CDR2 is FQNEAQ (reference sequence). For the CDR3, the DNA is TGTGCCAGCAGCTTTTGGGGGGGTCGTGGAAACACCATATATTTT. Amino acid sequence: CASSFWGGRGNTIYF. Complete variable domain (other parts from reference TRBV7-9 and TRBJ1-3): DTGVSQNPRHKITKRGQNVTFRCDPISEHNRLYWYRQTLGQGPEFLTYFQNEAQLEKSRLLSDRFSAERPKGSFSTLEIQRTEQGDSAMYLCASSFWGGRGNTIYFGEGSWLTVV.

This chain connects TRBV10-3 to TRBJ1-2; D not resolved. The CDR3 spans 17 residues. CDR1 is ENHRY, CDR2 SYGVKD, per germline. Trimming took 3 bases from V and 2 from J, leaving 19 bases between them. The CDR3 here is CAISERMDPAVNYGYTF. CDR3 nucleotide sequence: TGTGCCATCAGTGAAAGGATGGATCCCGCGGTGAACTATGGCTACACCTTC.

The rearrangement uses TRBV12-2 and TRBJ2-3; the D call in the table, TRBD2, was not verified against the DNA. TRBV12-2 is a pseudogene segment. The CDR3 totals 13 residues. Written as DNA, the CDR3 is TGTGCAAGTCGCTTAGCTTCGACAGATACGCAGTATTTT. Its protein is CASRLASTDTQYF.

The CDR3 sequence: CATSRSIGTPGDEQFF. The CDR3 DNA is TGTGCCACCAGCAGAAGTATCGGGACCCCGGGGGATGAGCAGTTCTTC. The rearrangement uses TRBV15 and TRBJ2-1, with D maybe TRBD2 (6 bases). The CDR3 length is 16 residues. V lost 2 bases and J lost 8, with 19 bases in between. Germline values: CDR1 LNHNV, CDR2 YYDKDF (reference sequence).

The chain combines TRBV5-1 with TRBJ2-1; the D is unclear. The germline V and J ends were trimmed by 4 bases and 1 base, with 12 bases remaining between them. CDR1 is SGHRS, CDR2 YFSETQ, per germline. CDR3 length: 15 residues. The CDR3: CASSPLGPSYNEQFF. As DNA, the CDR3 is TGCGCCAGCAGCCCCCTAGGGCCTTCCTACAATGAGCAGTTCTTC.

CDR3 amino acids: CASSPSGYAGGYEQYF. DNA for the CDR3: TGTGCCAGCAGTCCCAGTGGATATGCAGGAGGCTACGAGCAGTACTTC. The V gene is TRBV2, the J gene TRBJ2-5, with D possibly being TRBD2 (5 bases). The end of the DNA is better explained by TRBJ2-7, so the J call may be wrong. The germline V gene has CDR1 SNHLY and CDR2 FYNNEI. The CDR3 is 16 amino acids.

V is TRBV7-2 and J is TRBJ2-7; TRBD2 might be the D (5 bases). The CDR3 has 14 residues. The germline CDR1 and CDR2 sequences are SGHTA and FQGNSA. The V gene lost 3 bases and the J gene lost 4 bases, with 13 bases spanning the gap. CDR3 protein: CASSFPGIAYEQYF. CDR3 nucleotide sequence: TGTGCCAGCAGCTTTCCCGGGATAGCGTACGAGCAGTACTTC.